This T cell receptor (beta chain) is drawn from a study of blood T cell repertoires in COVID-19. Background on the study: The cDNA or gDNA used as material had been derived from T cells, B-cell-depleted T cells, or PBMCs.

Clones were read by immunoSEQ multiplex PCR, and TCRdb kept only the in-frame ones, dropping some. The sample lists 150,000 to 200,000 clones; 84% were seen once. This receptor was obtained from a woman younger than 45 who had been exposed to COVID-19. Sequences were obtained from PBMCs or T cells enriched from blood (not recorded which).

The CDR3 DNA is TGTGCCAGCAGCCAAGGTGATAACGCAGGGTGTTCCAACCCCCCCGCCAATGAGCAGTTCTTC. Translating it yields CASSQGDNAGCSNPPANEQFF. The V call is TRBV3-1 (or the pseudogene TRBV3-2), the J call TRBJ2-1, with a possible D match to TRBD1 (5 bases). Germline CDR1 and CDR2: LGHDT and YNNKEL (reference sequence). CDR3 length equals 21 residues. V lost 1 base and J lost 6, with 31 bases in between.